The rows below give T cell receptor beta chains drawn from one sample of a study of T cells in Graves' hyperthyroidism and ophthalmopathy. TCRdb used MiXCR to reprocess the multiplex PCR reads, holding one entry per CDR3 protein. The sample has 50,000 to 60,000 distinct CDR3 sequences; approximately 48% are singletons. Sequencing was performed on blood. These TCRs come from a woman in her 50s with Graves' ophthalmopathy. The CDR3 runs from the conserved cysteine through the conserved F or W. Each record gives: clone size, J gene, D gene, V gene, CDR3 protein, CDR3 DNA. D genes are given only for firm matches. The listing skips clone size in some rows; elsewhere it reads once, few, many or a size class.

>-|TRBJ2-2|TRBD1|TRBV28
CASSLTGFAGELFF
TGTGCCAGCAGTTTGACAGGGTTCGCCGGGGAGCTGTTTTTT
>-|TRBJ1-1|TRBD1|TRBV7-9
CAGSFPGPGQGMNTEAFF
TGTGCCGGCAGCTTTCCGGGACCGGGACAGGGGATGAACACGGAAGCTTTCTTT
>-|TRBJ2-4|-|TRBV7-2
CASSLSVQYF
TGTGCCAGCAGCTTAAGTGTTCAGTACTTC
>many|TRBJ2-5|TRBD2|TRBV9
CASSSSGPQETQYF
TGTGCCAGCAGCTCTAGCGGACCCCAGGAGACCCAGTACTTC
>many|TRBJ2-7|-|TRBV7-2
CASSFPDKIYEQYF
TGTGCCAGCAGCTTCCCCGACAAGATCTACGAGCAGTACTTC
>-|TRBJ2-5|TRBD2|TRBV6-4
CASSDGTSGRTGTQYF
TGTGCCAGCAGTGACGGGACTAGCGGGAGGACGGGGACCCAGTACTTC
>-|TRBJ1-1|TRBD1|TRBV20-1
CSARVIGTENTEAFF
TGCAGTGCTAGAGTCATCGGGACAGAGAACACTGAAGCTTTCTTT
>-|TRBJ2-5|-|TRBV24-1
CATSDLGQNQETRYF
TGTGCCACCAGCGACTTGGGTCAGAACCAAGAGACCCGGTACTTC
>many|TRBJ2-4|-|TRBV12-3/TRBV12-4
CASSLGPLSIQYF
TGTGCCAGCAGTTTGGGACCCTTAAGCATTCAGTACTTC
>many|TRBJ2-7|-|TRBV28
CASTTEVEQYF
TGTGCCAGCACCACCGAGGTGGAGCAGTACTTC
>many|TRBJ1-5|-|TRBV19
CASSEGTGIDQPQHF
TGTGCCAGTAGTGAAGGGACGGGGATTGATCAGCCCCAGCATTTT
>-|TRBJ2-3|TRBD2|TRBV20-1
CSAQTSSRANEQYF
TGCAGTGCCCAGACTAGCAGCCGGGCCAATGAGCAGTATTTT
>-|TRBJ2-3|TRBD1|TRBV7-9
CASSSAKTGNEQYF
TGTGCCAGCAGCTCAGCCAAGACAGGGAATGAGCAGTATTTT
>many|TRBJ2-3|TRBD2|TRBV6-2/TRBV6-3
CASSSREGGTDTQYF
TGTGCCAGCAGTTCCCGGGAGGGGGGCACAGATACGCAGTATTTT
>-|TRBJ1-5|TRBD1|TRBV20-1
CSARDLGTGERWQPRHF
TGCAGTGCTAGGGATCTTGGGACAGGGGAACGTTGGCAGCCCCGGCATTTT
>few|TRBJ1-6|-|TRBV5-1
CASSFLGTPLHF
TGCGCCAGCAGCTTCCTCGGGACACCCCTCCACTTT
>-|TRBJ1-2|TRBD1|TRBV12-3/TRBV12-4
CASKLGGQGSPPYGYTF
TGTGCCAGCAAACTAGGAGGACAGGGCTCCCCCCCTTATGGCTACACCTTC
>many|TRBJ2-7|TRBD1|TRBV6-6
CASSNGQGDYEQYF
TGTGCCAGCAGCAACGGACAGGGAGACTACGAGCAGTACTTC
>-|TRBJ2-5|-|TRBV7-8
CASSADRSETQYF
TGTGCCAGCAGCGCAGACAGATCTGAGACCCAGTACTTC
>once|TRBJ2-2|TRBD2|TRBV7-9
CASSLLSGEYTGELFF
TGTGCCAGCAGCTTATTGAGCGGGGAGTACACCGGGGAGCTGTTTTTT
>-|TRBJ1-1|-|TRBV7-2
CASSPDFSSNTEAFF
TGTGCCAGCAGCCCAGATTTTAGCTCGAACACTGAAGCTTTCTTT
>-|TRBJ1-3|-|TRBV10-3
CAISVGGSPSGNTIYF
TGTGCCATCAGTGTCGGAGGGTCCCCCTCTGGAAACACCATATATTTT
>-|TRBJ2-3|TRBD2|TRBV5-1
CASSLWTSGSDTHYF
TGCGCCAGCAGCTTATGGACTAGCGGCTCAGATACGCACTATTTT
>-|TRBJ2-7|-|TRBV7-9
CASSPFLRDDASYEQYF
TGTGCCAGCAGTCCATTTCTCCGGGACGATGCCTCCTACGAGCAGTACTTC
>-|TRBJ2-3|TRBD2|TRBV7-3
CASSARGLAGGGADTQYF
TGTGCCAGCAGCGCAAGGGGACTAGCGGGAGGGGGCGCAGATACGCAGTATTTT
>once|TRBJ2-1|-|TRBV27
CASSLRAGHNYNEQFF
TGTGCCAGCAGTTTAAGGGCAGGGCACAACTACAATGAGCAGTTCTTC
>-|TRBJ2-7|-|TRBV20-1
CGARDWVGTGYEQYF
TGCGGTGCTAGAGATTGGGTAGGGACGGGGTACGAGCAGTACTTC
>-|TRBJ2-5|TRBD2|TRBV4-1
CASSQELAGVGTQYF
TGCGCCAGCAGCCAAGAACTAGCGGGGGTCGGGACCCAGTACTTC
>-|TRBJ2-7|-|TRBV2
CASRETDSYEQYF
TGTGCCAGCAGGGAGACAGACTCCTACGAGCAGTACTTC
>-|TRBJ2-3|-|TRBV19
CASSMRGGSGTDTQYF
TGTGCCAGTAGTATGAGAGGAGGATCGGGCACAGATACGCAGTATTTT
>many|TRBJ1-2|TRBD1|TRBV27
CASSPRTGGGYGYTF
TGTGCCAGCAGTCCGCGGACAGGGGGCGGCTATGGCTACACCTTC
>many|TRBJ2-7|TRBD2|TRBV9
CASSVGGGGAYEQYF
TGTGCCAGCAGCGTAGGGGGGGGGGGGGCCTACGAGCAGTACTTC
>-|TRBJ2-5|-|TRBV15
CATSSRQEGETQYF
TGTGCCACCAGCAGCCGACAGGAGGGAGAGACCCAGTACTTC
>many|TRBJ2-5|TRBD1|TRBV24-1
CATSDRNRGIQETQYF
TGTGCCACCAGTGATAGAAACAGGGGGATCCAAGAGACCCAGTACTTC
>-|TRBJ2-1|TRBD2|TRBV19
CASSALGLAGGGNEQFF
TGTGCCAGTAGTGCCCTGGGACTAGCGGGGGGAGGGAATGAGCAGTTCTTC
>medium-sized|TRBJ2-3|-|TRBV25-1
CASSDPAEAVDTQYF
TGTGCCAGCAGTGACCCAGCGGAGGCGGTAGATACGCAGTATTTT
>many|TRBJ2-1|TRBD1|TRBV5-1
CASSRQGPHEQFF
TGCGCCAGCAGCCGACAGGGTCCCCATGAGCAGTTCTTC